This is a list of T cell receptor beta chains from one sample in a study of T-cell reconstitution after alpha-beta-depleted transplantation in children. TCRdb recomputed calls from the PCR reads with MiXCR, one row per CDR3 protein. The sample lists approximately 390,000 distinct CDR3 sequences; approximately 11% were seen once. Sequences were derived from PBMCs from the stem cell graft donor, sampled from the stem cell graft. The receptors come from a human donor who donated a stem cell graft to a child with acute myeloid leukemia. Each CDR3 is given with its conserved first and last residue. The D gene is left open where the match is weak.

D gene: TRBD2
V gene: TRBV4-1
J gene: TRBJ2-2
CDR3 protein: CASSQRIPSGDYTGELFF

D gene: -
V gene: TRBV12-3/TRBV12-4
J gene: TRBJ2-1
CDR3 protein: CASSLAGGKWGNEQFF

D gene: -
V gene: TRBV7-3
J gene: TRBJ1-2
CDR3 protein: CASSLHPGHPHGYTF

D gene: -
V gene: TRBV7-8
J gene: TRBJ2-5
CDR3 protein: CASSLRDMAETQYF

D gene: TRBD1
V gene: TRBV27
J gene: TRBJ2-7
CDR3 protein: CASSLRQGATYEQYF

D gene: TRBD2
V gene: TRBV11-1
J gene: TRBJ2-1
CDR3 protein: CASSLGRLAGGNEQFF

D gene: -
V gene: TRBV7-2
J gene: TRBJ2-3
CDR3 protein: CASSLYSSGTQYF

D gene: TRBD2
V gene: TRBV5-1
J gene: TRBJ2-1
CDR3 protein: CASSFDAGGYSYNEQFF

D gene: -
V gene: TRBV29-1
J gene: TRBJ2-1
CDR3 protein: CSAVPSQVSYDEQFF

D gene: TRBD1
V gene: TRBV12-3/TRBV12-4
J gene: TRBJ1-1
CDR3 protein: CASSRQGASAEAFF

D gene: -
V gene: TRBV7-3
J gene: TRBJ2-7
CDR3 protein: CASSLRPGISYEQYF